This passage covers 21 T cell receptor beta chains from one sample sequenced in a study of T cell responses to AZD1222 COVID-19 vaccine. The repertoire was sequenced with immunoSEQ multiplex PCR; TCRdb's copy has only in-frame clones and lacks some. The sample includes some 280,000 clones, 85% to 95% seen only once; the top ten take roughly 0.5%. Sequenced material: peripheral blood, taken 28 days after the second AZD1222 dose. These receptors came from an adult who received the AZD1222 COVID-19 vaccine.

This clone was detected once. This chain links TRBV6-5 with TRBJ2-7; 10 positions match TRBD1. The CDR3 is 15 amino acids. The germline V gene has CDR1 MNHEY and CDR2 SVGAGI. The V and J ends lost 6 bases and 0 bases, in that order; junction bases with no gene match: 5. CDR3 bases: TGTGCCAGCAGCACGGGACAGGGGAGCTCCTACGAGCAGTACTTC. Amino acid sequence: CASSTGQGSSYEQYF.

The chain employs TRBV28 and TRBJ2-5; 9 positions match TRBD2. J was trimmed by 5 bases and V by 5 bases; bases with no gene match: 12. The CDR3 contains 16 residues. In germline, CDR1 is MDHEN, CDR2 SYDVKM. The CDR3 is CASSPGGSGGRETQYF. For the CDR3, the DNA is TGTGCCAGCAGTCCTGGGGGTAGCGGGGGTCGGGAGACCCAGTACTTC.

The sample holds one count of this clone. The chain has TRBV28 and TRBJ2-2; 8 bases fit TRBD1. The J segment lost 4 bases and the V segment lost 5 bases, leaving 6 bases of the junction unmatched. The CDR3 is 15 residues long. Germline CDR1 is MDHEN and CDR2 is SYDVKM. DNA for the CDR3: TGTGCCAGCAGTGGCAGGGGGCAGCGCACCGGGGAGCTGTTTTTT. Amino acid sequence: CASSGRGQRTGELFF.

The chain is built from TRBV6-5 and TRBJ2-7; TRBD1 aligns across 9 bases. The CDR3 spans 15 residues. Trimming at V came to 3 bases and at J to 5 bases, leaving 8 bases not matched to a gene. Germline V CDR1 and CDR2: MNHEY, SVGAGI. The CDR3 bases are TGTGCCAGCAGTTATGGGGACAGGGCACCCCACGAGCAGTACTTC. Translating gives CASSYGDRAPHEQYF.

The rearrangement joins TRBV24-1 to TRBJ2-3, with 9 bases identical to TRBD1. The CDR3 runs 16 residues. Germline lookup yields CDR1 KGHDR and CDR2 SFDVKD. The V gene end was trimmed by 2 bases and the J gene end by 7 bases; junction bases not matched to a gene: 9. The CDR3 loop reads CATSDWGGTGRNTQYF. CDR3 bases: TGTGCCACCAGTGATTGGGGCGGGACAGGGCGGAATACGCAGTATTTT.

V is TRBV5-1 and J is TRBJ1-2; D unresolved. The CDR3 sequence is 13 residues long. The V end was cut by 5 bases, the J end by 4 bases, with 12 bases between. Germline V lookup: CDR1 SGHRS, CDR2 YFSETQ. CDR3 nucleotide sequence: TGCGCCAGCAGTGCGGACCGCCCCTATGGCTACACCTTC. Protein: CASSADRPYGYTF. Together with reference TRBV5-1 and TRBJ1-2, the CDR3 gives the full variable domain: KAGVTQTPRYLIKTRGQQVTLSCSPISGHRSVSWYQQTPGQGLQFLFEYFSETQRNKGNFPGRFSGRQFSNSRSEMNVSTLELGDSALYLCASSADRPYGYTFGSGTRLTVV.

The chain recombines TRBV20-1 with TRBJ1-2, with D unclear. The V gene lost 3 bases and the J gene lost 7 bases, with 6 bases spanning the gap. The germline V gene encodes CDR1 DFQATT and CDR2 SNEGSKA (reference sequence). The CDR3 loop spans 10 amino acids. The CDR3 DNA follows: TGCAGTGCTAGCGCAGGTGGCTACACCTTC. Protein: CSASAGGYTF.

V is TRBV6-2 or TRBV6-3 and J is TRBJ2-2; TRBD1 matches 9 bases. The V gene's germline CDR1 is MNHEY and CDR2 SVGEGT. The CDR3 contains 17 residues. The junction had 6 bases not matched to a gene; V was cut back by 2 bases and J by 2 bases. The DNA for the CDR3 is TGTGCCAGCAGTTACACACCGGGACAGGGTAACACCGGGGAGCTGTTTTTT. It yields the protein CASSYTPGQGNTGELFF.

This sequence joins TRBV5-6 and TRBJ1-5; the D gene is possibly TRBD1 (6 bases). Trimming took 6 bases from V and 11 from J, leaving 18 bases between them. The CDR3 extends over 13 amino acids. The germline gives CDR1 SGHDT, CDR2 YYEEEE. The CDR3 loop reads CASTKTGSASQHF. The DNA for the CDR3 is TGTGCCAGCACCAAAACAGGGTCCGCGTCCCAGCATTTT.

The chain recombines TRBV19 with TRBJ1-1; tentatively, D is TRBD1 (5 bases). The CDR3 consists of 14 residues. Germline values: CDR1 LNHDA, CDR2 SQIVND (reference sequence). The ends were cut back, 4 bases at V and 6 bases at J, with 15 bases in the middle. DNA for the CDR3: TGTGCCAGTAGTAGGGGAGGAGGGGCGTCTGAAGCTTTCTTT. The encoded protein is CASSRGGGASEAFF.

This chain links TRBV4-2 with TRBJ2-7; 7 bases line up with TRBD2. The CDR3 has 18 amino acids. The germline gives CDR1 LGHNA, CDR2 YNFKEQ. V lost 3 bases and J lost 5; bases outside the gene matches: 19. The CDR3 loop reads CASSQDPLGAGAPNEQYF. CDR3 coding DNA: TGTGCCAGCAGCCAGGATCCTCTTGGGGCGGGAGCCCCCAACGAGCAGTACTTC.

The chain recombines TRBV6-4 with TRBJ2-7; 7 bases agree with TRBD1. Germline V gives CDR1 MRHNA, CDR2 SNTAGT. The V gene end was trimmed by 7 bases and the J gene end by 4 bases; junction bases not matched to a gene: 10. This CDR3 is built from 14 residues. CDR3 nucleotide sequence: TGTGCCAGCACGGCCTCGGACAGGACATACGAGCAGTACTTC. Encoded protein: CASTASDRTYEQYF.

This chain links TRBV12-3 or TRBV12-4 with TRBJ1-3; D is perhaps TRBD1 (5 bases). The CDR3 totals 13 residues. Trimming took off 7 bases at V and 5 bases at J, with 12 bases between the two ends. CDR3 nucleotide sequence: TGTGCCAGCACCCCGGGGGTTCGAAACACCATATATTTT. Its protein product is CASTPGVRNTIYF.

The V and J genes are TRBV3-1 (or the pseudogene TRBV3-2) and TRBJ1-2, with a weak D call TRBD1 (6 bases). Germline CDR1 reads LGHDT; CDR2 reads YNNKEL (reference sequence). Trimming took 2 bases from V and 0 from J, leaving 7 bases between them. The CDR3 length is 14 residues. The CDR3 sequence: CASSQPGANYGYTF. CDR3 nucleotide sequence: TGTGCCAGCAGCCAACCAGGGGCTAACTATGGCTACACCTTC.

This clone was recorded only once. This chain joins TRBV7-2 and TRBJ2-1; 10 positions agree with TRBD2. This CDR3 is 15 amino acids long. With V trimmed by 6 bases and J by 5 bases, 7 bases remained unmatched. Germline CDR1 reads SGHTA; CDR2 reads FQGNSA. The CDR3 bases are TGTGCCAGCAGTTGGAGGCTAGCGGGAGACAATGAGCAGTTCTTC. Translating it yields CASSWRLAGDNEQFF.

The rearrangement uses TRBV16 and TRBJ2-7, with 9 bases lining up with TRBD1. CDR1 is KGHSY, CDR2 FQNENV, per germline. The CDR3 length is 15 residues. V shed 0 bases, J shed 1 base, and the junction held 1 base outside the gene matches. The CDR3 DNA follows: TGTGCCAGCAGCCAATCAGGGACAGGGTCCTACGAGCAGTACTTC. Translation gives CASSQSGTGSYEQYF.

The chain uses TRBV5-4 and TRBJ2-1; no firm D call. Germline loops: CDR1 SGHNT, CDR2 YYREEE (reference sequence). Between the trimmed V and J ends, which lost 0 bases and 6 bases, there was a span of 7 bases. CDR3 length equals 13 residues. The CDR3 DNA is TGTGCCAGCAGCTTGGGACTCAGCAATGAGCAGTTCTTC. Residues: CASSLGLSNEQFF.

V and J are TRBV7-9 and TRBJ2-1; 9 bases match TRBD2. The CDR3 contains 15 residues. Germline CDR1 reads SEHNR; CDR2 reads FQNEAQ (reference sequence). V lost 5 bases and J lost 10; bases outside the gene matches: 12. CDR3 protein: CASSPGIAGVKEQFF. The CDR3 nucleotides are TGTGCCAGCAGCCCGGGGATAGCGGGGGTAAAGGAGCAGTTCTTC.

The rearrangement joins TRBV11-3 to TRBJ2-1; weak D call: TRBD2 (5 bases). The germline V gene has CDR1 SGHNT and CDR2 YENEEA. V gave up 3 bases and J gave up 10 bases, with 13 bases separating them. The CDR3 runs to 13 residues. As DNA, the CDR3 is TGTGCCAGCAGCTTTAGTCCAAGAGGGGAGCAGTTCTTC. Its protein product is CASSFSPRGEQFF.

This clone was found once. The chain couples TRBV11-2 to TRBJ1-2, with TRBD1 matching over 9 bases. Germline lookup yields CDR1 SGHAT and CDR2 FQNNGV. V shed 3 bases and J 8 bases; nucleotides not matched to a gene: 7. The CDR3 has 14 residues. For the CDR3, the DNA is TGTGCCAGCAGCTTGCAAGGACAGGGGAGCGGCTACACCTTC. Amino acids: CASSLQGQGSGYTF.

The CDR3 here is CASSYGLGSTYEQYF. The CDR3, as DNA: TGTGCCAGCAGTTACGGGCTGGGGTCCACTTACGAGCAGTACTTC. The rearrangement links TRBV6-5 to TRBJ2-7; D not certain. V was clipped by 2 bases and J by 4 bases, with 15 bases between them. The length of the CDR3 is 15 residues. CDR1 MNHEY and CDR2 SVGAGI come from the germline V gene.